The 21 T cell receptor beta chains below all came from one sample that was sequenced in a study of cytotoxic CD8 clonotypes in ibrutinib-treated CLL (dated by TCRdb to about 2021). The time point tag for this specimen amounts to: approximately 25 months on ibrutinib. Library construction relied on the immunoSEQ multiplex PCR assay. TCRdb obtained this table from immuneACCESS and retained in-frame rearrangements with V and J assigned. These tables miss some clones; where compared with another copy, unresolved V genes account for less than half of the shortfall, and the remainder is unexplained. This sample holds 150,000 or so clones; approximately 80% were observed only once. The top ten constitute roughly 4.5% of the sample. Material: PBMCs, obtained after 24 months of ibrutinib treatment. The receptors come from a human donor with chronic lymphocytic leukemia.

V is TRBV30 and J is TRBJ1-6; no firm D call. CDR1 is GTSNPN, CDR2 SVGIG, per germline (reference sequence). V was trimmed by 4 bases and J by 4 bases, leaving 11 bases between them. This CDR3 is built from 14 residues. The CDR3 coding sequence is TGTGCCTGGAACAGAAAATCATATAATTCACCCCTCCACTTT. It codes for CAWNRKSYNSPLHF.

This chain uses TRBV7-2 with TRBJ2-1, with D tentatively TRBD2 (6 bases). CDR1 is SGHTA, CDR2 FQGNSA, per germline. The ends were cut back, 1 base at V and 7 bases at J, with 14 bases in the middle. This CDR3 has 15 amino acids. CDR3 residues: CASSLVGGGRNEQFF. As DNA, the CDR3 is TGTGCCAGCAGCTTAGTCGGAGGAGGGAGGAATGAGCAGTTCTTC.

There are a few counts of this clone. The chain employs TRBV19 and TRBJ1-5, with D perhaps TRBD1 (6 bases). The CDR3 loop spans 13 amino acids. Germline CDR1 reads LNHDA; CDR2 reads SQIVND (reference sequence). Trimming removed 3 bases at V and 5 bases at J, with 8 bases between. In DNA, the CDR3 is TGTGCCAGTAGTATGAGGGGGGATCAGCCCCAGCATTTT. Protein: CASSMRGDQPQHF.

This clone was counted ten times or more. The chain combines TRBV19 with TRBJ2-3; possibly TRBD2 for D (6 bases). The V gene lost 4 bases and the J gene lost 2 bases, with 10 bases spanning the gap. Germline CDR1 reads LNHDA; CDR2 reads SQIVND (reference sequence). The CDR3 totals 14 residues. The CDR3 sequence is CASSTGLSTDTQYF. DNA of the CDR3: TGTGCCAGTAGTACGGGACTGTCCACAGATACGCAGTATTTT.

V gene TRBV15 combines with J gene TRBJ1-2; D is possibly TRBD1 (5 bases). V was trimmed by 0 bases and J by 7 bases, leaving 15 bases between them. CDR1 and CDR2 from the germline V gene are LNHNV and YYDKDF (reference sequence). This CDR3 is built from 15 residues. CDR3 coding DNA: TGTGCCACCAGCAGAGATAGGGGCGCCGGGCCTGGCTACACCTTC. This encodes CATSRDRGAGPGYTF.

This chain connects TRBV28 to TRBJ2-7; tentatively, D is TRBD1 (7 bases). The germline CDR1 and CDR2 sequences are MDHEN and SYDVKM. The CDR3 covers 15 residues. With 8 bases removed from V and 12 bases from J, the gap between germline ends came to 29 bases. The CDR3 bases are TGTGCCAGCCGAGGTGTAAGTGCGGGACAGACGGCTCTGTACTTC. It translates to CASRGVSAGQTALYF.

The gene calls are TRBV19 and TRBJ2-3, with a weak D call TRBD2 (7 bases). This CDR3 contains 14 residues. CDR1 is LNHDA, CDR2 SQIVND, per germline (reference sequence). V lost 7 bases to trimming and J lost 4 bases, with 15 bases between them. Written as DNA, the CDR3 is TGTGCCAGTACCCGGGGGGCGGGGCCAGATACGCAGTATTTT. This sequence encodes CASTRGAGPDTQYF.

The chain links TRBV7-9 to TRBJ1-2, with 12 nucleotides matching TRBD1. With 0 bases clipped from V and 9 bases from J, the junction kept 11 bases outside the gene matches. The germline V gene encodes CDR1 SEHNR and CDR2 FQNEAQ (reference sequence). The CDR3 extends over 17 amino acids. The CDR3 nucleotides read TGTGCCAGCAGCTTAGCGCGCTCCGGGACAGGGGGCCGAAGCTACACCTTC. This codes for CASSLARSGTGGRSYTF.

J is TRBJ1-2 and V is TRBV30, with TRBD1 identical over 10 bases. V was clipped by 8 bases and J by 8 bases; unmatched bases: 14. The CDR3 runs to 14 residues. Germline V gene lookup returns CDR1 GTSNPN and CDR2 SVGIG (reference sequence). The CDR3 spells CAGPAMTGGKGYTF. DNA of the CDR3: TGTGCCGGCCCCGCAATGACAGGGGGCAAAGGCTACACCTTC.

This rearrangement joins TRBV27 to TRBJ2-1; D is unresolved. The V gene lost 1 base and the J gene lost 6 bases, with 16 bases spanning the gap. The V gene's germline CDR1 is MNHEY and CDR2 SMNVEV (reference sequence). The CDR3 runs 16 residues. The chain's CDR3 is CASSLFERPRINEQFF. The CDR3 nucleotides read TGTGCCAGCAGTTTATTCGAGAGGCCCAGGATCAATGAGCAGTTCTTC.

This clone was seen only once. The rearrangement links TRBV6-5 to TRBJ2-1, with D unclear. Germline CDR1 reads MNHEY; CDR2 reads SVGAGI. The CDR3 sequence is 15 residues long. The V end was cut by 8 bases, the J end by 0 bases, with 14 bases between. CDR3 sequence: CASGNWRSSYNEQFF. CDR3 nucleotide sequence: TGTGCCAGCGGGAACTGGCGGAGCTCCTACAATGAGCAGTTCTTC.

The chain joins TRBV15 to TRBJ2-7, with 7 bases that match TRBD2. The trim removed 0 bases at V and 9 bases at J, leaving 14 bases unmatched. The V gene's germline CDR1 is LNHNV and CDR2 YYDKDF (reference sequence). The CDR3 sequence is 16 residues long. CDR3 bases: TGTGCCACCAGCAGAGAGGGGGGGTCTCTTGAAATGGTGCAGTACTTC. Protein: CATSREGGSLEMVQYF.

V is TRBV7-2 and J is TRBJ2-2; 10 nucleotides line up with TRBD2. This CDR3 spans 17 amino acids. The germline V gene has CDR1 SGHTA and CDR2 FQGNSA. The V and J ends lost 4 bases and 2 bases, in that order; junction bases with no gene match: 7. The CDR3 is CASSSRLAGINTGELFF. The DNA of the CDR3 is TGTGCCAGCAGCTCGCGACTAGCGGGCATTAACACCGGGGAGCTGTTTTTT.

CDR3 sequence: CASSRNRGRGTEAFF. DNA of the CDR3: TGTGCCAGCAGTCGCAACAGGGGGCGAGGCACTGAAGCTTTCTTT. This rearrangement joins TRBV6-1 to TRBJ1-1; 9 bases map to TRBD1. The germline V gene encodes CDR1 MNHNS and CDR2 SASEGT. J lost 4 bases, V lost 5 bases, and 8 bases had no gene match. This CDR3 contains 15 residues.

The chain links TRBV5-1 to TRBJ2-5, with TRBD1 as a possible D gene (6 bases). The V end was cut by 7 bases, the J end by 2 bases, with 15 bases between. The CDR3 consists of 14 residues. The germline gives CDR1 SGHRS, CDR2 YFSETQ. The CDR3 DNA sequence: TGCGCCAGCCGGCAGGGGTCGTTTCAAGAGACCCAGTACTTC. Amino acid sequence: CASRQGSFQETQYF.

The chain links TRBV18 to TRBJ2-5; 10 bases agree with TRBD2. V trimming: 3 bases; J trimming: 5 bases; junction bases outside the gene matches: 12. CDR1 and CDR2 from the germline V gene are KGHSH and LQKENI. CDR3 length: 17 residues. CDR3 DNA: TGTGCCAGCTCACCTAGCGGGGGGATTACCACGAGGGAGACCCAGTACTTC. Translated: CASSPSGGITTRETQYF.

V usage is TRBV6-4 and J usage is TRBJ2-3, with 13 bases that match TRBD2. Trimming took 6 bases from V and 4 from J; bases not matched to a gene: 10. The CDR3 is 17 residues long. The germline CDR1 and CDR2 sequences are MRHNA and SNTAGT. The CDR3 nucleotides are TGTGCCAGCAGCCCAGAGAAAGGACTAGCGGGAGCAGATACGCAGTATTTT. Its translation: CASSPEKGLAGADTQYF.

The rearrangement uses TRBV28 and TRBJ2-7; TRBD1 matches 9 bases. CDR1 is MDHEN, CDR2 SYDVKM, per germline. This CDR3 region has 15 residues. V gave up 4 bases and J gave up 3 bases; unmatched junction bases: 7. The CDR3 loop reads CASSSGTGLVYEQYF. The CDR3 DNA reads as TGTGCCAGCAGTTCAGGGACAGGGTTAGTCTACGAGCAGTACTTC.

The genes are TRBV7-2 and TRBJ1-1, with TRBD1 as a possible D gene (5 bases). CDR3 length: 15 residues. The ends were cut back, 3 bases at V and 2 bases at J, with 13 bases in the middle. Germline assignment: CDR1 SGHTA and CDR2 FQGNSA. CDR3 nucleotides: TGTGCCAGCAGCTTCCTAGGAGGGGCTAACACTGAAGCTTTCTTT. Translated, it gives CASSFLGGANTEAFF.

The CDR3 DNA reads TGTGCCAGCAGCTTATGGGGGGATCAGCCCCAGCATTTT. This translates into CASSLWGDQPQHF. The chain carries TRBV7-9 and TRBJ1-5; possible D gene TRBD1, 5 bases. Germline V gene sequence: CDR1 SEHNR, CDR2 FQNEAQ (reference sequence). V was shortened by 2 bases and J by 5 bases, with 7 bases between the two germline ends. The CDR3 has 13 amino acids.

The V call is TRBV15, the J call TRBJ2-1; 13 positions agree with TRBD2. This CDR3 has 16 residues. V gave up 1 base and J gave up 8 bases; unmatched junction bases: 5. Germline V gene lookup returns CDR1 LNHNV and CDR2 YYDKDF (reference sequence). CDR3 sequence reads: CATSRGTSGSSDEQFF. The CDR3 DNA is TGTGCCACCAGCAGAGGGACTAGCGGGAGTAGTGATGAGCAGTTCTTC.